This TCR beta chain originates from a study of T cell repertoires in cytomegalovirus infection. TCRdb processed the reads anew with MiXCR; each CDR3 protein has one entry. The sample carries 450,000 to 550,000 distinct CDR3 sequences, approximately 15% recorded once. Only a few counts were recorded for this clonotype. The DNA is omitted, as the CDR3 cannot be located on it reliably, and the CDR3 follows TCRdb's listing. Germline assignment: CDR1 SEHNR and CDR2 FQNEAQ (reference sequence). 15 amino acids form the CDR3, both terminal residues included. This clonotype originated in a human donor in good health (CMV status not recorded). Some clones in this sample may be carry-over from other donors' samples. Sequenced material: CD8+ T cells from PBMCs. The chain combines TRBV7-9 with TRBJ2-1; the table's D call of TRBD1 was not tested on the DNA. The CDR3 sequence is CASILGPGSYNEQFF.